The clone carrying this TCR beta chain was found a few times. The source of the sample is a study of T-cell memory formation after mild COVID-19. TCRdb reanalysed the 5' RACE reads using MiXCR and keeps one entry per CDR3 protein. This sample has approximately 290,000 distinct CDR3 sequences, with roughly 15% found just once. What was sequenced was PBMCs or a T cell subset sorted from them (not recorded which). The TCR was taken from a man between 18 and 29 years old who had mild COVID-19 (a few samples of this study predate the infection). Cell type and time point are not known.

The CDR3 here is CASSRTGGGAKNIQYF. The DNA for the CDR3 is TGCGCCAGCAGCCGGACGGGGGGTGGAGCCAAAAACATTCAGTACTTC. J is TRBJ2-4 and V is TRBV4-1; 7 bases line up with TRBD2. V lost 4 bases and J lost 0; bases outside the gene matches: 6. The length of the CDR3 is 16 residues. Germline CDR1 reads MGHRA; CDR2 reads YSYEKL.